There are a few counts of the clone carrying this TCR beta chain. No antigen is known for it. This specimen belongs to a study of regulatory T cells in long-lasting Graves disease. General study results and limits: Under persistent disease, TRBV28, TRBJ1-2 and TRBJ2-5 were used preferentially. Whereas about 870 public clonotypes were shared by new patients, persistent patients shared more, at roughly 3,000.

This CDR3 region has 15 residues. The V gene's germline CDR1 is MNHEY and CDR2 SMNVEV (reference sequence). With V trimmed by 4 bases and J by 4 bases, 6 bases remained unmatched. With iRepertoire HTBI primers and Arm-PCR of CDR3 regions, TCR beta libraries were built. TCRdb analysed the multiplex PCR reads with MiXCR anew, one entry per CDR3 protein. Of hundreds of thousands of distinct CDR3 sequences in the sample, around 20% were seen once. As for time point: persistent/refractory GD, antithyroid drugs over 5 years with positive TRAb. Construction of the TCR library relied on RNA isolated from PBMCs. In Xi'an, China, an endocrinology department was the source of patients.

The V gene is TRBV27, the J gene TRBJ1-3; TRBD1 matches 8 bases. Source: peripheral blood mononuclear cells (PBMCs), taken when the disease was refractory, from a patient treated with antithyroid drugs. This TCR came from a female donor with Graves disease. CDR3 protein: CASSSHGTGGNTIYF. The CDR3 DNA follows: TGTGCCAGCAGTTCCCACGGGACAGGAGGAAACACCATATATTTT.